These 22 T cell receptor beta chains were all obtained from the same sample, sequenced in a study of cytomegalovirus exposure and HLA in healthy donors. In the PCR, 60 Vbeta and 13 Jbeta primers were used. This table comes from immunoSEQ multiplex PCR, and its TCRdb copy is limited to in-frame clones, with some not included. The sample lists some 130,000 clones, around 84% occurring once. The sample was PBMCs. The receptors stem from a man aged 45-60 years in good health and CMV-seronegative.

The chain joins TRBV18 to TRBJ2-7, with 10 bases that match TRBD1. Looked up from germline, CDR1 is KGHSH and CDR2 is LQKENI. Germline trimming cut 2 bases from V and 2 bases from J; bases unmatched to any gene: 0. The CDR3 has 14 residues. CDR3 amino acids: CASSPGTGAYEQYF. The CDR3 DNA reads as TGTGCCAGCTCACCAGGGACAGGGGCCTACGAGCAGTACTTC. Drawing the rest from reference TRBV18 and TRBJ2-7, the complete variable domain is NAGVMQNPRHLVRRRGQEARLRCSPMKGHSHVYWYRQLPEEGLKFMVYLQKENIIDESGMPKERFSAEFPKEGPSILRIQQVVRGDSAAYFCASSPGTGAYEQYFGPGTRLTVT.

The chain recombines TRBV2 with TRBJ1-4; TRBD1 is a possible D gene (6 bases). V lost 6 bases and J lost 2, with 13 bases in between. Per germline, CDR1 SNHLY and CDR2 FYNNEI. CDR3 length: 15 residues. The CDR3 is CASRTSGVTNEKLFF. Written as DNA, the CDR3 is TGTGCCAGCAGGACCTCAGGGGTGACTAATGAAAAACTGTTTTTT.

The chain has TRBV7-6 and TRBJ1-5; 9 bases fit TRBD1. The CDR3 is 16 amino acids. The V gene's germline CDR1 is SGHVS and CDR2 FNYEAQ. The V and J ends lost 1 base and 5 bases, in that order; junction bases with no gene match: 6. CDR3 bases: TGTGCCAGCAGCTTAGGGGGACAGGGCAGAGATCAGCCCCAGCATTTT. Protein sequence: CASSLGGQGRDQPQHF. The full variable domain, with the rest looked up from reference TRBV7-6 and TRBJ1-5, is GAGVSQSPRYKVTKRGQDVALRCDPISGHVSLYWYRQALGQGPEFLTYFNYEAQQDKSGLPNDRFSAERPEGSISTLTIQRTEQRDSAMYRCASSLGGQGRDQPQHFGDGTRLSIL.

The J gene is TRBJ1-5, the V gene TRBV4-2; possible D gene TRBD1, 6 bases. CDR1 and CDR2 from the germline V gene are LGHNA and YNFKEQ. Trimming removed 1 base at V and 3 bases at J, with 10 bases between. This CDR3 has 15 residues. CDR3 region: CASSQVTGNNQPQHF. The CDR3 bases are TGTGCCAGCAGCCAAGTTACAGGGAACAATCAGCCCCAGCATTTT.

This clone showed up just once. This rearrangement joins TRBV18 to TRBJ1-1; a possible D gene is TRBD1 (6 bases). Per germline, CDR1 KGHSH and CDR2 LQKENI. This CDR3 contains 15 residues. Trimming removed 6 bases from V and 0 bases from J, with 14 bases in between. CDR3 DNA: TGTGCCAGCTCTCGTTGGACAGCGGTGAACACTGAAGCTTTCTTT. This sequence encodes CASSRWTAVNTEAFF. Variable domain in full (rest from reference TRBV18 and TRBJ1-1): NAGVMQNPRHLVRRRGQEARLRCSPMKGHSHVYWYRQLPEEGLKFMVYLQKENIIDESGMPKERFSAEFPKEGPSILRIQQVVRGDSAAYFCASSRWTAVNTEAFFGQGTRLTVV.

This rearrangement joins TRBV30 to TRBJ1-4; D might be TRBD1 (5 bases). CDR1 GTSNPN and CDR2 SVGIG come from the germline V gene (reference sequence). The V and J ends lost 2 bases and 7 bases respectively, with 20 bases between them. The length of the CDR3 is 16 residues. The CDR3 DNA follows: TGTGCCTGGAGTCCAACATTGGGGCTAAAACCTGAAAAACTGTTTTTT. This encodes CAWSPTLGLKPEKLFF. Combining the CDR3 with reference TRBV30 and TRBJ1-4 gives the whole variable domain SQTIHQWPATLVQPVGSPLSLECTVEGTSNPNLYWYRQAAGRGLQLLFYSVGIGQISSEVPQNLSASRPQDRQFILSSKKLLLSDSGFYLCAWSPTLGLKPEKLFFGSGTQLSVL.

The chain combines TRBV29-1 with TRBJ2-1, with D tentatively TRBD1 (6 bases). This CDR3 spans 14 amino acids. Germline-derived CDR1 and CDR2 are SQVTM and ANQGSEA. Trimming cost V 6 bases and J 4 bases, with 16 bases left between them. CDR3: CSVDPGTRYNEQFF. CDR3 in DNA: TGCAGCGTCGATCCCGGGACACGGTACAATGAGCAGTTCTTC.

The rearrangement uses TRBV15 and TRBJ1-2, with D possibly being TRBD1 (6 bases). Trimming stripped 4 bases from V and 4 bases from J, with 10 bases between. Germline loops: CDR1 LNHNV, CDR2 YYDKDF (reference sequence). The CDR3 sequence is 13 residues long. The CDR3 spells CATSKTGLYGYTF. The CDR3 DNA is TGTGCCACCAGCAAAACAGGGCTCTATGGCTACACCTTC.

This rearrangement joins TRBV9 to TRBJ1-2; D gene ambiguous. This CDR3 has 16 amino acids. The germline V gene encodes CDR1 SGDLS and CDR2 YYNGEE. Deletions cut 1 base from V and 3 bases from J, with 16 bases between. CDR3 bases: TGTGCCAGCAGCGTACCAGAAGGCGGTGAGGACTATGGCTACACCTTC. Its translation is CASSVPEGGEDYGYTF.

For the CDR3, the DNA is TGTGCCAGCGGTAGTCGCAATGAGCAGTTCTTC. Encoded protein: CASGSRNEQFF. The chain has TRBV7-8 and TRBJ2-1; D not certain. The germline V and J ends were trimmed by 8 bases and 6 bases, with 8 bases remaining between them. Germline V gene data show CDR1 as SGHVS and CDR2 as FQNEAQ. The CDR3 is made up of 11 amino acids. The whole variable domain, filled in from reference TRBV7-8 and TRBJ2-1, reads GAGVSQSPRYKVAKRGQDVALRCDPISGHVSLFWYQQALGQGPEFLTYFQNEAQLDKSGLPSDRFFAERPEGSVSTLKIQRTQQEDSAVYLCASGSRNEQFFGPGTRLTVL.

CDR3 loop: CASSQELKETQYF. The DNA for the CDR3 is TGTGCCAGCAGCCAGGAACTGAAAGAGACCCAGTACTTC. The chain has TRBV7-2 and TRBJ2-5; D remains unclear. Trimming removed 5 bases from V and 3 bases from J, with 10 bases in between. Germline-derived CDR1 and CDR2 are SGHTA and FQGNSA. The CDR3 totals 13 residues.

For the CDR3, the DNA is TGTGCCAGCGAGGCACCCCTCCACTTT. This translates into CASEAPLHF. This chain joins TRBV2 and TRBJ1-6; D not certain. This CDR3 is 9 amino acids long. Germline loops: CDR1 SNHLY, CDR2 FYNNEI. The germline V and J ends were trimmed by 8 bases and 11 bases, with 4 bases remaining between them.

This chain uses TRBV7-9 with TRBJ2-1; D possibly corresponds to TRBD2 (6 bases). From germline, CDR1 is SEHNR and CDR2 FQNEAQ (reference sequence). The CDR3 loop spans 14 amino acids. V dropped 1 base and J dropped 4 bases, with 8 bases sitting between them. The CDR3 is CASSLGGNYNEQFF. The CDR3 DNA sequence: TGTGCCAGCAGCTTAGGCGGGAATTACAATGAGCAGTTCTTC.

With regard to this clone: One end of the junction is discordant with germline, which a read error may explain. The chain links TRBV5-1 to TRBJ2-7, with 8 bases matching TRBD1. The CDR3 is 15 residues long. The germline V gene has CDR1 SGHRS and CDR2 YFSETQ. The CDR3 nucleotides read TGCGCCAGCAGCTTGTTAGGACAGGGCTCCAACGAGCAGTACTTC. Protein: CASSLLGQGSNEQYF.

This chain links TRBV7-2 with TRBJ2-7, with TRBD1 matching over 8 bases. This CDR3 is 15 amino acids long. CDR1 is SGHTA, CDR2 FQGNSA, per germline. With 3 bases clipped from V and 2 bases from J, the junction kept 6 bases outside the gene matches. CDR3 residues: CASSFDRGSPYEQYF. Written as DNA, the CDR3 is TGTGCCAGCAGCTTCGACAGGGGCTCCCCCTACGAGCAGTACTTC.

This chain joins TRBV5-1 and TRBJ2-7, with D maybe TRBD2 (5 bases). The germline gives CDR1 SGHRS, CDR2 YFSETQ. V was pared by 3 bases and J by 1 base, with 8 bases between. The length of the CDR3 is 13 residues. CDR3 in DNA: TGCGCCAGCAGCTGGACTGAGTCCTACGAGCAGTACTTC. It yields the protein CASSWTESYEQYF.

This clone has only one observation. The V call is TRBV10-3, the J call TRBJ1-6; TRBD1 might be the D (6 bases). Germline CDR1 reads ENHRY; CDR2 reads SYGVKD. Between the trimmed V and J ends, which lost 9 bases and 5 bases, there was a span of 17 bases. The CDR3 contains 15 residues. For the CDR3, the DNA is TGTGCCATTCAGGACAGATCCAGTAATAATTCACCCCTCCACTTT. Protein: CAIQDRSSNNSPLHF.

J is TRBJ2-7 and V is TRBV13; tentatively, D is TRBD2 (5 bases). Trimming removed 0 bases at V and 2 bases at J, with 11 bases between. Germline values: CDR1 PRHDT, CDR2 FYEKMQ (reference sequence). The CDR3 loop spans 15 amino acids. In nucleotides, the CDR3 is TGTGCCAGCAGCTTAGGCCGACGGGGAACCTACGAGCAGTACTTC. Its translation is CASSLGRRGTYEQYF. The variable domain in full, with the rest retrieved from reference TRBV13 and TRBJ2-7, is AAGVIQSPRHLIKEKRETATLKCYPIPRHDTVYWYQQGPGQDPQFLISFYEKMQSDKGSIPDRFSAQQFSDYHSELNMSSLELGDSALYFCASSLGRRGTYEQYFGPGTRLTVT.

V is TRBV6-4 and J is TRBJ2-5; 11 bases line up with TRBD2. The CDR3 runs 17 residues. Germline V gene lookup returns CDR1 MRHNA and CDR2 SNTAGT. V lost 2 bases, J lost 5 bases, and 10 bases stayed unmatched. The CDR3 region has the DNA TGTGCCAGCAGTGACCAACCACTAGCGGGGGTAGCCGAGACCCAGTACTTC. Protein: CASSDQPLAGVAETQYF.

V usage is TRBV5-4 and J usage is TRBJ2-7; 7 bases are a match to TRBD1. Trimming cost V 5 bases and J 3 bases; bases outside gene matches: 14. Germline V CDR1 and CDR2: SGHNT, YYREEE (reference sequence). The CDR3 is made up of 16 amino acids. CDR3 coding DNA: TGTGCCAGCAGTCAACAGGGGCCAACCTCCTACTACGAGCAGTACTTC. Protein: CASSQQGPTSYYEQYF. Variable domain in full (rest from reference TRBV5-4 and TRBJ2-7): ETGVTQSPTHLIKTRGQQVTLRCSSQSGHNTVSWYQQALGQGPQFIFQYYREEENGRGNFPPRFSGLQFPNYSSELNVNALELDDSALYLCASSQQGPTSYYEQYFGPGTRLTVT.

The chain recombines TRBV30 with TRBJ1-6; TRBD1 is a possible D gene (5 bases). The length of the CDR3 is 15 residues. Per the germline V gene, CDR1 is GTSNPN and CDR2 is SVGIG (reference sequence). The V and J ends lost 0 bases and 6 bases respectively, with 12 bases between them. CDR3 nucleotide sequence: TGTGCCTGGAGTGTAGGCCGGGGGAGTAATTCACCCCTCCACTTT. Translation gives CAWSVGRGSNSPLHF.

The chain links TRBV2 to TRBJ1-1; D not resolved. The germline V and J ends were trimmed by 6 bases and 2 bases, with 22 bases remaining between them. The CDR3 consists of 17 residues. Germline lookup yields CDR1 SNHLY and CDR2 FYNNEI. In nucleotides, the CDR3 is TGTGCCAGCAGCGTTTCAACTGACATAATAGACAACACTGAAGCTTTCTTT. It codes for CASSVSTDIIDNTEAFF.